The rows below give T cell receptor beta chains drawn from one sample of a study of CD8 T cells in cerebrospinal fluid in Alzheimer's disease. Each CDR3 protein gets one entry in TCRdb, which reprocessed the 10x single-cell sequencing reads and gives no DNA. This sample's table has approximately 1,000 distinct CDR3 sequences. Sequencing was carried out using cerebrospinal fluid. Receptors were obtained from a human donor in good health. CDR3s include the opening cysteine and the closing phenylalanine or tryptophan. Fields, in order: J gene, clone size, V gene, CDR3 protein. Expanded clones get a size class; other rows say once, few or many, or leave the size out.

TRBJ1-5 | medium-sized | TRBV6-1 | CASSESVHLNQPQHF
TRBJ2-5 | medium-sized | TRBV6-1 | CASLRGTIQETQYF
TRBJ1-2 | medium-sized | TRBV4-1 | CASSQDPTTNYGYTF
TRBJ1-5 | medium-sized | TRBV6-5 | CASSKGQGARQPQHF
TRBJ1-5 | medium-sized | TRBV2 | CASSEQTVGNQPQHF
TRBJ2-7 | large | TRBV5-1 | CASSAASGSFYEQYF
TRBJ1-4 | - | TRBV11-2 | CASSPPTETNEKLFF
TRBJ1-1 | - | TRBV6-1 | CASSDRGAEAFF
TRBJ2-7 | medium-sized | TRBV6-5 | CASSFGTQTYEQYF
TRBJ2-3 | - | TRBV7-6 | CASSLWRSSTDTQYF
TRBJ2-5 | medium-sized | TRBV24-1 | CATSPPGDRGTQYF
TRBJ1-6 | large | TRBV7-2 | CASSLIRGRFSPLHF
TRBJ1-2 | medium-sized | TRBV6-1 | CASSEFQGYTF
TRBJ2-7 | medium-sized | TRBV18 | CASSPGTASYEQYF
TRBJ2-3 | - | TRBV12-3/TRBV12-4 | CASTLRAYTDTQYF
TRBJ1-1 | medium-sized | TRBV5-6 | CASSLGGSVWAFF
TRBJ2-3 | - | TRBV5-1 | CASGTGVDTQYF
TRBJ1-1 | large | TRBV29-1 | CSVGRDRGMNTEAFF
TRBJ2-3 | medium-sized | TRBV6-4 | CASSDPGQGDTQYF
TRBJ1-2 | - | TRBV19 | CASQPGDHLRDYGYTF
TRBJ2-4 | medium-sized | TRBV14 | CASSLLGTGLAKNIQYF
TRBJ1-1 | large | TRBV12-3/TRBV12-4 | CASSFEGAGRNTEAFF
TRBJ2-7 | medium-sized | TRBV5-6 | CASSRQDREQYF
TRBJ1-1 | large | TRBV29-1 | CSAKIGQGALSTEAFF
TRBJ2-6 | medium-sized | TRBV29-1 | CSVEDPAASGANVLTF
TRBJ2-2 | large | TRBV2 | CASTRSGAGVNTGELFF
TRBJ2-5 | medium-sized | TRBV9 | CASSEEGRSETQYF
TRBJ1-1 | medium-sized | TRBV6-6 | CASSYRPEGAEAFF
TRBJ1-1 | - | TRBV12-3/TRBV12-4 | CASNPGLNTEAFF
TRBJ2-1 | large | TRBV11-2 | CASSLPLSSGGAREQFF
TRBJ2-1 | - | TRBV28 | CASSLRAYSGGGYYNEQFF
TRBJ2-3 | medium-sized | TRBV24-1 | CATSVGGVGGTDTQYF
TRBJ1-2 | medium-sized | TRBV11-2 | CASSLVAGQGAANYGYTF
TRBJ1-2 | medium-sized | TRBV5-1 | CASSLAVTGPGGYTF
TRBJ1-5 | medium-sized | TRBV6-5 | CASSYSKSQPQHF
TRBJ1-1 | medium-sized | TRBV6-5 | CASMRAGDTEAFF
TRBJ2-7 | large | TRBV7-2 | CASSVQGFSSYEQYF
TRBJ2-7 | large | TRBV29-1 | CSVEGGHEQYF
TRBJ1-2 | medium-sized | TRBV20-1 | CSAREDRSAGYTF
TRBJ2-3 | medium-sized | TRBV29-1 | CSVPSGTSGGTDTQYF
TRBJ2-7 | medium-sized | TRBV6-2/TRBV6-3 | CASSWDSSYEQYF
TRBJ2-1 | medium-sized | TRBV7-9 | CASSLAGTDEQFF
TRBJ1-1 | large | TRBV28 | CASSSLDGNMNTEAFF
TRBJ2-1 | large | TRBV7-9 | CASSLIGTSEDNEQFF
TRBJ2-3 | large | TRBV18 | CASSPRSARGNRDTQYF
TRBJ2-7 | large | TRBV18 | CASSIYGINEQYF
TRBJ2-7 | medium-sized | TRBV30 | CAWMSRDRLNYEQYF
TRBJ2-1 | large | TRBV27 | CASSSSGSSYNEQFF
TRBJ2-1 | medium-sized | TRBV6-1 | CASSSRDRAIYEQFF
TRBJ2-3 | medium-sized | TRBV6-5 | CASAIGRTDTQYF
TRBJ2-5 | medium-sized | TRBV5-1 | CASSPGRVRETQYF
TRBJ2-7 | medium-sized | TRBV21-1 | CAMSSGRYEQYF
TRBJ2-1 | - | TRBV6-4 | CASSRDRVGIEQFF
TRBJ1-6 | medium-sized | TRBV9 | CASSSGGHSNSPLHF
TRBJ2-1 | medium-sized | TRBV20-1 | CSAYTGLEEYNEQFF